The entry that follows covers one T cell receptor (beta chain) sequence. The CDR3 is made up of 12 amino acids. Germline V gives CDR1 MNHEY, CDR2 SVGAGI. V was cut by 8 bases and J by 2 bases, with 8 bases left in between. Method: immunoSEQ multiplex PCR; TCRdb's copy keeps in-frame clones and lacks some. The sample includes around 1.9 million clones, under 95% seen only once; the top ten take 1.5% to 2%. The sample is drawn from a study of shared clonotypes between healthy human individuals. The naive CD8 population came from CD45RO-negative cells selected for CCR7, without terminally differentiated effector memory CD45RA+ cells.

The source material was naive CD8+ T cells from PBMCs. This chain uses TRBV6-5 with TRBJ2-3; D is undetermined. This TCR was sampled from a man between 18 and 35 years old in good health. Some clones in this sample may be carry-over from other donors' samples. The CDR3, as DNA: TGTGCCAGCCGAACCCTCACAGATACGCAGTATTTT. This encodes CASRTLTDTQYF.